The 22 T cell receptor beta chains in this list originate from one sample, sequenced in a study of blood T cell repertoires in COVID-19. Method: immunoSEQ multiplex PCR; TCRdb's copy keeps in-frame clones and lacks some. Of 90,000 to 130,000 clones listed, roughly 85% were seen once; the top ten hold roughly 16%. The sample was peripheral blood. The receptors shown here come from a woman at least 80 years old with active or convalescent COVID-19.

The chain employs TRBV7-9 and TRBJ1-1, with D maybe TRBD1 (5 bases). The CDR3 is 14 amino acids. Trimming stripped 2 bases from V and 3 bases from J, with 10 bases between. Germline assignment: CDR1 SEHNR and CDR2 FQNEAQ (reference sequence). CDR3 sequence (DNA): TGTGCCAGCAGCTTACCCCCGGGGGACACTGAAGCTTTCTTT. This gives the protein CASSLPPGDTEAFF.

The chain joins TRBV19 to TRBJ1-2; D might be TRBD1 (5 bases). V was shortened by 3 bases and J by 6 bases, with 11 bases between the two germline ends. Germline CDR1 and CDR2: LNHDA and SQIVND (reference sequence). This CDR3 is built from 13 residues. The CDR3 loop is CASSIFQGDGYTF. In DNA form, the CDR3 reads TGTGCCAGTAGTATCTTCCAGGGCGATGGCTACACCTTC.

This clone turned up a few times. The V gene is TRBV28, the J gene TRBJ2-1, with a possible D match to TRBD2 (6 bases). The CDR3 has 18 amino acids. CDR1 is MDHEN and CDR2 is SYDVKM in the germline V gene. V lost 2 bases and J lost 0, with 17 bases in between. CDR3 sequence: CASSLRAGGWSSYNEQFF. DNA for the CDR3: TGTGCCAGCAGTTTAAGAGCGGGCGGATGGAGCTCCTACAATGAGCAGTTCTTC.

V is TRBV5-1 and J is TRBJ2-1; the D gene is possibly TRBD1 (7 bases). The ends were cut back, 0 bases at V and 5 bases at J, with 18 bases in the middle. The CDR3 sequence is 17 residues long. CDR1 is SGHRS, CDR2 YFSETQ, per germline. The CDR3 nucleotides read TGCGCCAGCAGCTTGGTGGGAGGCAGGACAGGAGACAATGAGCAGTTCTTC. It specifies CASSLVGGRTGDNEQFF.

The chain has TRBV15 and TRBJ2-5; a weak D match, TRBD2 (6 bases). This CDR3 region has 16 residues. V was trimmed by 0 bases and J by 5 bases, leaving 16 bases between them. CDR1 and CDR2 from the germline V gene are LNHNV and YYDKDF (reference sequence). In nucleotides, the CDR3 is TGTGCCACCAGCAGAGATAGAGTAAGCAGCGGGGAGACCCAGTACTTC. As protein: CATSRDRVSSGETQYF.

The chain links TRBV5-5 to TRBJ2-7; TRBD1 matches at 9 bases. This CDR3 spans 15 amino acids. The V gene end was trimmed by 0 bases and the J gene end by 3 bases; junction bases not matched to a gene: 4. Germline loops: CDR1 SGHKS, CDR2 YYEKEE (reference sequence). The CDR3 DNA is TGTGCCAGCAGCTTGGCCGGGACAGGGATCTACGAGCAGTACTTC. As protein: CASSLAGTGIYEQYF. The full variable domain, in which reference TRBV5-5 and TRBJ2-7 provide the parts outside the CDR3, is DAGVTQSPTHLIKTRGQQVTLRCSPISGHKSVSWYQQVLGQGPQFIFQYYEKEERGRGNFPDRFSARQFPNYSSELNVNALLLGDSALYLCASSLAGTGIYEQYFGPGTRLTVT.

V usage is TRBV7-2 and J usage is TRBJ2-7; 11 nucleotides match TRBD2. With V trimmed by 5 bases and J by 0 bases, 3 bases remained unmatched. Per germline, CDR1 SGHTA and CDR2 FQGNSA. CDR3 length: 15 amino acids. The CDR3, as DNA: TGTGCCAGCAGCCCGGGACTAGCGGACTCCTACGAGCAGTACTTC. Amino acid sequence: CASSPGLADSYEQYF.

V usage is TRBV5-1 and J usage is TRBJ2-1; TRBD2 matches at 8 bases. CDR3 length: 16 residues. Per the germline V gene, CDR1 is SGHRS and CDR2 is YFSETQ. The junction had 12 bases not matched to a gene; V was cut back by 1 base and J by 9 bases. As DNA, the CDR3 is TGCGCCAGCAGCTTGCCCAGCGGGGGATTGAACGGTGAGCAGTTCTTC. Its protein product is CASSLPSGGLNGEQFF.

The J gene is TRBJ1-1, the V gene TRBV28; D remains ambiguous. From germline, CDR1 is MDHEN and CDR2 SYDVKM. Trimming removed 6 bases from V and 0 bases from J, with 8 bases in between. There are 13 residues in the CDR3. CDR3: CASRRGVNTEAFF. The CDR3 bases are TGTGCCAGCAGGCGGGGAGTGAACACTGAAGCTTTCTTT.

This chain links TRBV29-1 with TRBJ1-3; D remains ambiguous. The germline V and J ends were trimmed by 5 bases and 0 bases, with 5 bases remaining between them. The CDR3 has 12 residues. CDR1 and CDR2 (germline): SQVTM, ANQGSEA. The CDR3 here is CSVKLSGNTIYF. DNA of the CDR3: TGCAGCGTTAAACTCTCTGGAAACACCATATATTTT.

The chain links TRBV5-1 to TRBJ2-1, with D tentatively TRBD2 (7 bases). This CDR3 spans 14 amino acids. CDR1 is SGHRS, CDR2 YFSETQ, per germline. The germline V and J ends were trimmed by 2 bases and 9 bases, with 15 bases remaining between them. CDR3 residues: CASSLGGREREQFF. CDR3 bases: TGCGCCAGCAGCTTAGGGGGGCGGGAGCGTGAGCAGTTCTTC.

The V and J genes are TRBV14 and TRBJ2-7, with 7 bases fitting TRBD1. Per germline, CDR1 SGHDN and CDR2 FVKESK. The V segment lost 0 bases and the J segment 8 bases; nucleotides outside the gene matches: 4. The CDR3 has 13 residues. CDR3 sequence reads: CASSQDRQGQQYF. CDR3 bases: TGTGCCAGCAGCCAAGACCGACAGGGTCAGCAGTACTTC.

The chain couples TRBV7-9 to TRBJ1-4, with D perhaps matching TRBD1 (5 bases). The CDR3 spans 15 residues. With 5 bases removed from V and 0 bases from J, the gap between germline ends came to 10 bases. Germline V CDR1 and CDR2: SEHNR, FQNEAQ (reference sequence). This chain's CDR3 is CASSVTGATNEKLFF. CDR3 DNA sequence: TGTGCCAGCAGCGTAACGGGGGCAACTAATGAAAAACTGTTTTTT.

The chain is built from TRBV24-1 and TRBJ1-1; perhaps TRBD1 as D (6 bases). In germline, CDR1 is KGHDR, CDR2 SFDVKD. Trimming cost V 7 bases and J 0 bases, with 11 bases left between them. The CDR3 contains 14 residues. The CDR3 DNA reads as TGTGCCACCAGACCGACAGGATTGAACACTGAAGCTTTCTTT. This codes for CATRPTGLNTEAFF.

The chain couples TRBV10-3 to TRBJ2-5; 8 nucleotides agree with TRBD1. The germline V gene encodes CDR1 ENHRY and CDR2 SYGVKD. The CDR3 is 14 residues long. Trimming removed 2 bases from V and 5 bases from J; junction bases left unmatched: 4. DNA for the CDR3: TGTGCCATCAGTGAGGACAGGGGTAGGGAGACCCAGTACTTC. It translates to CAISEDRGRETQYF.

This chain links TRBV7-7 with TRBJ2-1, with 8 bases matching TRBD2. Trimming removed 5 bases from V and 3 bases from J; junction bases left unmatched: 6. Germline CDR1 is SSHAT and CDR2 is FNYEAQ (reference sequence). The CDR3 consists of 15 residues. CDR3 sequence (DNA): TGTGCCAGCAGCCTCCGGGAGGGCCTCTACAATGAGCAGTTCTTC. Translated, it gives CASSLREGLYNEQFF.

V and J are TRBV2 and TRBJ2-7, with D perhaps TRBD2 (6 bases). The CDR3 length is 15 residues. The V gene's germline CDR1 is SNHLY and CDR2 FYNNEI. V was pared by 6 bases and J by 1 base, with 16 bases between. DNA for the CDR3: TGTGCCAGCAGGGAGCGGGCCGGACCTTCCTACGAGCAGTACTTC. Amino acid sequence: CASRERAGPSYEQYF.

The V call is TRBV7-8, the J call TRBJ2-5, with 7 bases matching TRBD1. Germline assignment: CDR1 SGHVS and CDR2 FQNEAQ. The length of the CDR3 is 16 residues. J lost 4 bases, V lost 5 bases, and 13 bases had no gene match. The CDR3 region is CASSPNLGQGVETQYF. As DNA, the CDR3 is TGTGCCAGCAGCCCCAACTTGGGGCAGGGGGTAGAGACCCAGTACTTC.

The V gene is TRBV6-5, the J gene TRBJ1-2; D is perhaps TRBD1 (6 bases). V was trimmed by 5 bases and J by 5 bases, leaving 15 bases between them. CDR3 length: 14 residues. The germline CDR1 and CDR2 sequences are MNHEY and SVGAGI. CDR3 sequence reads: CASSNRRGGYGYTF. The CDR3 coding sequence is TGTGCCAGCAGTAACAGGAGGGGGGGTTATGGCTACACCTTC.

J is TRBJ2-3 and V is TRBV5-1; 7 bases align to TRBD2. Germline V gene data show CDR1 as SGHRS and CDR2 as YFSETQ. After removal of 4 bases from V and 4 bases from J, the junction contained 9 bases not matched to a gene. CDR3 length: 15 residues. CDR3 protein: CASSPGLVASDTQYF. The CDR3 DNA reads as TGCGCCAGCAGCCCCGGACTAGTTGCATCAGATACGCAGTATTTT. The whole variable domain, remainder taken from reference TRBV5-1 and TRBJ2-3, is KAGVTQTPRYLIKTRGQQVTLSCSPISGHRSVSWYQQTPGQGLQFLFEYFSETQRNKGNFPGRFSGRQFSNSRSEMNVSTLELGDSALYLCASSPGLVASDTQYFGPGTRLTVL.

The V call is TRBV18, the J call TRBJ2-5, with a possible D match to TRBD1 (6 bases). The CDR3 covers 12 residues. The germline CDR1 and CDR2 sequences are KGHSH and LQKENI. With 9 bases removed from V and 1 base from J, the gap between germline ends came to 9 bases. CDR3 nucleotide sequence: TGTGCCAGTACACAGGGCCAAGAGACCCAGTACTTC. Its translation is CASTQGQETQYF. Supplemented by reference TRBV18 and TRBJ2-5, the full variable domain reads NAGVMQNPRHLVRRRGQEARLRCSPMKGHSHVYWYRQLPEEGLKFMVYLQKENIIDESGMPKERFSAEFPKEGPSILRIQQVVRGDSAAYFCASTQGQETQYFGPGTRLLVL.

The chain has TRBV2 and TRBJ1-2; 7 bases match TRBD1. This CDR3 comprises 13 residues. The germline V gene encodes CDR1 SNHLY and CDR2 FYNNEI. V gave up 8 bases and J gave up 4 bases; unmatched junction bases: 7. This CDR3 reads CASGDRQGYGYTF. The CDR3, as DNA: TGTGCCAGCGGGGACCGACAGGGCTATGGCTACACCTTC.